Below, 14 T cell receptor beta chains from the same sample are listed, as sequenced in a study of OX40 agonist ivuxolimab in advanced cancers. Clones were sequenced by immunoSEQ multiplex PCR, and TCRdb holds only the in-frame ones, with some missing. Counted here are tens of thousands of clones, 84% occurring once; the ten biggest clones make up roughly 0.6%. This specimen was CD4+ or CD8+ T cells sorted from blood, taken in a trial of the OX40 agonist ivuxolimab. These TCRs come from an adult with an advanced solid tumor such as melanoma, head and neck, liver or kidney cancer.

The chain couples TRBV27 to TRBJ1-2; 7 positions agree with TRBD1. Trimming cost V 5 bases and J 3 bases; bases outside gene matches: 15. Germline values: CDR1 MNHEY, CDR2 SMNVEV (reference sequence). The CDR3 runs to 17 residues. The CDR3 DNA sequence: TGTGCCAGCAGTCCCCTGACAGGGAGGAAGACGGACTATGGCTACACCTTC. Translation gives CASSPLTGRKTDYGYTF.

The J gene is TRBJ1-1, the V gene TRBV4-3; no clear D. The V gene lost 0 bases and the J gene lost 4 bases, with 12 bases spanning the gap. CDR3 length: 15 residues. CDR1 is LGHNA and CDR2 is YSLEER in the germline V gene. This CDR3 is CASSQDLRVGTEAFF. The DNA of the CDR3 is TGCGCCAGCAGCCAAGATTTGAGGGTCGGCACTGAAGCTTTCTTT.

The chain links TRBV19 to TRBJ2-7; possibly TRBD1 or TRBD2 for D (5 bases each). The length of the CDR3 is 13 residues. Per the germline V gene, CDR1 is LNHDA and CDR2 is SQIVND (reference sequence). V gave up 5 bases and J gave up 5 bases, with 13 bases separating them. CDR3 residues: CASSRDASNEQYF. The CDR3 DNA is TGTGCCAGTAGTCGGGACGCCAGCAACGAGCAGTACTTC.

The chain employs TRBV18 and TRBJ1-1; tentatively, D is TRBD1 (5 bases). Per the germline V gene, CDR1 is KGHSH and CDR2 is LQKENI. V was clipped by 1 base and J by 1 base, with 10 bases between them. The CDR3 is made up of 15 amino acids. CDR3 sequence (DNA): TGTGCCAGCTCACCACACGTACAGGAGAACACTGAAGCTTTCTTT. Amino acid sequence: CASSPHVQENTEAFF.

The V and J genes are TRBV18 and TRBJ2-1; D is unclear. Germline-derived CDR1 and CDR2 are KGHSH and LQKENI. This CDR3 is built from 12 residues. V lost 1 base and J 6 bases, leaving 4 bases between the germline ends. The CDR3 bases are TGTGCCAGCTCACCACTGACCAATGAGCAGTTCTTC. Translated: CASSPLTNEQFF.

In its sample, this clone was seen once. J is TRBJ2-3 and V is TRBV7-2; 9 positions agree with TRBD2. Germline CDR1 reads SGHTA; CDR2 reads FQGNSA. V shed 6 bases, J shed 4 bases, and the junction held 8 bases outside the gene matches. This CDR3 spans 15 amino acids. The DNA of the CDR3 is TGTGCCAGCAGACCAAGCGGGGGGCGTTCAGATACGCAGTATTTT. Amino acid sequence: CASRPSGGRSDTQYF. Full variable domain (outside the CDR3, taken from reference TRBV7-2 and TRBJ2-3): GAGVSQSPSNKVTEKGKDVELRCDPISGHTALYWYRQSLGQGLEFLIYFQGNSAPDKSGLPSDRFSAERTGGSVSTLTIQRTQQEDSAVYLCASRPSGGRSDTQYFGPGTRLTVL.

The V call is TRBV18, the J call TRBJ2-7; TRBD2 matches at 9 bases. Germline V CDR1 and CDR2: KGHSH, LQKENI. This CDR3 has 14 residues. Unmatched junction bases numbered 8, after V lost 7 bases and J lost 4 bases. The CDR3 loop is CASFIAGAPYEQYF. The CDR3 nucleotides read TGTGCCAGCTTTATAGCGGGAGCCCCTTACGAGCAGTACTTC.

The J gene is TRBJ1-3, the V gene TRBV28; TRBD1 matches at 7 bases. Germline loops: CDR1 MDHEN, CDR2 SYDVKM. CDR3 length: 15 amino acids. The ends lost 5 bases at V and 4 bases at J; junction bases unmatched: 8. CDR3 DNA sequence: TGTGCCAGCAGTCCACCCAAACAGGGGGGAAACACCATATATTTT. The encoded protein is CASSPPKQGGNTIYF.

Remarks on this clone: One end of the junction fails to match germline, which may point to a read error. This sequence joins TRBV28 and TRBJ2-7; D gene uncertain. Per the germline V gene, CDR1 is MDHEN and CDR2 is SYDVKM. The CDR3 extends over 19 amino acids. The CDR3 DNA reads as TGTGCCAGCAGCTTATGGCCTCTACCCACAAGAGAGAGCTCCTACGAGCAGTACTTC. It is translated as CASSLWPLPTRESSYEQYF.

The CDR3 region has the DNA TGCGCCAGCAGCTCCCCCGGGACGAAAGGAAACACCATATATTTT. Encoded protein: CASSSPGTKGNTIYF. The chain uses TRBV5-1 and TRBJ1-3; maybe TRBD1 (5 bases). CDR1 is SGHRS, CDR2 YFSETQ, per germline. The CDR3 consists of 15 residues. V lost 3 bases and J 4 bases, leaving 14 bases between the germline ends.

This clone was counted a few times. In DNA form, the CDR3 reads TGTGCCACCAGCAGAGAGTCTAGCGGCAACTCCTACAATGAGCAGTTCTTC. Protein sequence: CATSRESSGNSYNEQFF. The chain couples TRBV15 to TRBJ2-1; 7 bases map to TRBD2. CDR1 is LNHNV and CDR2 is YYDKDF in the germline V gene (reference sequence). The CDR3 has 17 amino acids. Trimming at V came to 0 bases and at J to 0 bases, leaving 5 bases not matched to a gene.

The rearrangement uses TRBV19 and TRBJ1-1; possibly TRBD1 for D (6 bases). The CDR3 loop spans 16 amino acids. V was shortened by 6 bases and J by 4 bases, with 21 bases between the two germline ends. Looked up from germline, CDR1 is LNHDA and CDR2 is SQIVND (reference sequence). The CDR3 region has the DNA TGTGCCAGTAGCCGAAGCCACAGGGATGCCGTCACTGAAGCTTTCTTT. Amino acid sequence: CASSRSHRDAVTEAFF.

The chain combines TRBV27 with TRBJ1-1, with 8 bases lining up with TRBD1. The CDR3 is 14 residues long. The J segment lost 4 bases and the V segment lost 7 bases, leaving 8 bases of the junction unmatched. Germline values: CDR1 MNHEY, CDR2 SMNVEV (reference sequence). The CDR3 coding sequence is TGTGCCAGCACCGAGCGACAGGGGATCACTGAAGCTTTCTTT. Its translation: CASTERQGITEAFF.

This clone appeared a few times. The CDR3 sequence is CASSRGQGAEGEQYF. As DNA, the CDR3 is TGTGCCAGCAGCCGAGGACAGGGGGCTGAAGGGGAGCAGTACTTC. The chain combines TRBV4-2 with TRBJ2-7, with 11 bases identical to TRBD1. CDR1 is LGHNA and CDR2 is YNFKEQ in the germline V gene. The CDR3 totals 15 residues. Losses at the gene ends were 4 bases for V and 7 bases for J; bases not matched to a gene: 9.